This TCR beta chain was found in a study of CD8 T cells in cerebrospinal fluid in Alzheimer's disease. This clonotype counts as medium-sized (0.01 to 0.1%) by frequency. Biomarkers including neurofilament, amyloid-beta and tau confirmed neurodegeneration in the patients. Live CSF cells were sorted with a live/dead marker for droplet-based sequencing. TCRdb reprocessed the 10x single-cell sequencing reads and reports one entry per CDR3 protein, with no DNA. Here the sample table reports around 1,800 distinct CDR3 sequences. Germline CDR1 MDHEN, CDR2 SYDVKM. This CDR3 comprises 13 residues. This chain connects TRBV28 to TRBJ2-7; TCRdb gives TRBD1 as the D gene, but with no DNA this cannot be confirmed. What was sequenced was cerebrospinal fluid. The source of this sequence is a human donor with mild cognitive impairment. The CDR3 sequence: CASSPGTDYEQYF.